The 17 T cell receptor beta chains presented below share a single source sample, sequenced in a study of neurological immune-mediated disorders. In TCRdb, the 5' RACE reads were re-called with MiXCR into one record per CDR3 protein. The data contain roughly 41,000 distinct CDR3 sequences, less than 2% of them seen just once; the ten biggest clones take up less than 2.5%. Sequenced: PBMCs. The receptors here all came from a woman aged 40 to 50 with multiple sclerosis.

This clonotype has more than one count but fewer than ten. The chain joins TRBV5-1 to TRBJ2-1; 7 bases map to TRBD2. Germline CDR1 reads SGHRS; CDR2 reads YFSETQ. The CDR3 extends over 12 amino acids. Losses at the gene ends were 5 bases for V and 9 bases for J; bases not matched to a gene: 5. CDR3 protein: CASSREGPEQFF. The CDR3 DNA sequence: TGCGCCAGCAGTAGGGAGGGCCCTGAGCAGTTCTTC.

Ten or more counts support this clonotype. The CDR3 DNA sequence: TGTGCCAGCAGCCTATCACAGGGGGAAGCGCAGTATTTT. Its protein product is CASSLSQGEAQYF. The chain recombines TRBV7-7 with TRBJ2-3; TRBD1 matches 8 bases. Germline loops: CDR1 SSHAT, CDR2 FNYEAQ (reference sequence). The V segment lost 5 bases and the J segment 10 bases; nucleotides outside the gene matches: 8. This CDR3 has 13 residues.

This clonotype was observed at least ten times. The V and J genes are TRBV7-9 and TRBJ2-2; D call uncertain. CDR1 is SEHNR and CDR2 is FQNEAQ in the germline V gene (reference sequence). V lost 2 bases, J lost 2 bases, and 12 bases lay in between. There are 16 residues in the CDR3. CDR3 bases: TGTGCCAGCAGCTTACTAGGACGGATAAACACCGGGGAGCTGTTTTTT. It codes for CASSLLGRINTGELFF.

V usage is TRBV12-3 or TRBV12-4 and J usage is TRBJ1-2; D might be TRBD1 (5 bases). CDR3 length equals 14 residues. V lost 6 bases, J lost 1 base, and 12 bases lay in between. CDR3 protein: CASSPLRGNYGYTF. Written as DNA, the CDR3 is TGTGCCAGCAGCCCACTGAGGGGTAACTATGGCTACACCTTC.

In this sample, this clonotype turned up many times. The genes are TRBV7-8 and TRBJ2-3, with 10 bases fitting TRBD1. Germline values: CDR1 SGHVS, CDR2 FQNEAQ. Trimming at V came to 5 bases and at J to 5 bases, leaving 4 bases not matched to a gene. The CDR3 contains 14 residues. CDR3 bases: TGTGCCAGCAGCCGAGACAGGGGGCTAGATACGCAGTATTTT. As protein: CASSRDRGLDTQYF.

In this sample, this clonotype turned up many times. V is TRBV9 and J is TRBJ2-1, with 8 positions matching TRBD2. The CDR3 is 16 residues long. Germline trimming cut 4 bases from V and 0 bases from J; bases unmatched to any gene: 6. Germline CDR1 SGDLS, CDR2 YYNGEE. CDR3 region: CASSKGSGSSYNEQFF. The CDR3 nucleotides read TGTGCCAGCAGCAAGGGGAGCGGGAGCTCCTACAATGAGCAGTTCTTC.

This clonotype occurred many times. The rearrangement links TRBV4-1 to TRBJ2-1; 10 bases map to TRBD2. This CDR3 comprises 16 residues. Losses at the gene ends were 0 bases for V and 7 bases for J; bases not matched to a gene: 6. Per germline, CDR1 MGHRA and CDR2 YSYEKL. CDR3 protein: CASSQEGAGGYNEQFF. The CDR3 DNA reads TGCGCCAGCAGCCAAGAGGGAGCGGGGGGGTATAATGAGCAGTTCTTC.

This clonotype has ten or more counts. The J gene is TRBJ2-7, the V gene TRBV4-1; TRBD1 aligns across 8 bases. Germline values: CDR1 MGHRA, CDR2 YSYEKL. The CDR3 runs to 14 residues. The ends lost 3 bases at V and 3 bases at J; junction bases unmatched: 4. CDR3 in amino acids: CASSQLTGDYEQYF. CDR3 DNA: TGCGCCAGCAGCCAGTTGACAGGGGACTACGAGCAGTACTTC.

This clonotype occurred many times. The rearrangement links TRBV15 to TRBJ2-1; 7 bases map to TRBD2. The germline gives CDR1 LNHNV, CDR2 YYDKDF (reference sequence). The ends lost 0 bases at V and 4 bases at J; junction bases unmatched: 6. The CDR3 length is 16 residues. CDR3 bases: TGTGCCACCAGCAGAGATGGGGTGGGGGGGTACAATGAGCAGTTCTTC. This encodes CATSRDGVGGYNEQFF.

This clonotype showed up many times. The chain joins TRBV4-2 to TRBJ2-7; 7 bases map to TRBD2. V lost 0 bases to trimming and J lost 3 bases; unmatched junction nucleotides: 5. CDR1 is LGHNA, CDR2 YNFKEQ, per germline. The CDR3 runs to 15 residues. CDR3 sequence: CASSQEPPGGYEQYF. In nucleotides, the CDR3 is TGTGCCAGCAGCCAAGAACCCCCGGGGGGCTACGAGCAGTACTTC.

This clonotype was recorded at least ten times. The J gene is TRBJ2-5, the V gene TRBV20-1, with 7 bases identical to TRBD1. Unmatched junction bases numbered 3, after V lost 0 bases and J lost 5 bases. The CDR3 covers 13 residues. CDR1 and CDR2 (germline): DFQATT, SNEGSKA (reference sequence). CDR3 DNA: TGCAGTGCTAGAGAGTCGGACAGGGAGACCCAGTACTTC. As protein: CSARESDRETQYF.

This clonotype qualifies as medium-sized. The chain employs TRBV7-2 and TRBJ2-1, with D perhaps TRBD1 (5 bases). The length of the CDR3 is 14 residues. Germline V gene lookup returns CDR1 SGHTA and CDR2 FQGNSA. Trimming pared 3 bases from V and 7 bases from J, leaving 13 bases between. The CDR3 sequence: CASSLSPGKNEQFF. The CDR3, as DNA: TGTGCCAGCAGCTTGAGCCCAGGGAAGAATGAGCAGTTCTTC.

This clonotype has at least ten counts. V usage is TRBV20-1 and J usage is TRBJ2-5; D gene ambiguous. Germline lookup yields CDR1 DFQATT and CDR2 SNEGSKA (reference sequence). V was cut by 3 bases and J by 2 bases, with 13 bases left in between. The CDR3 contains 14 residues. The CDR3 region has the DNA TGCAGTGCTAGTGGTCTGGCAGTGCAAGAGACCCAGTACTTC. This encodes CSASGLAVQETQYF.

This clonotype has ten or more counts. The chain combines TRBV20-1 with TRBJ2-7; 11 bases match TRBD2. Germline trimming cut 3 bases from V and 7 bases from J; bases unmatched to any gene: 8. The germline gives CDR1 DFQATT, CDR2 SNEGSKA (reference sequence). The CDR3 is made up of 14 amino acids. This CDR3 reads CSASSATSGVEQYF. For the CDR3, the DNA is TGCAGTGCTAGTTCCGCGACTAGCGGGGTTGAGCAGTACTTC.

This clonotype was seen at least ten times. V usage is TRBV12-3 or TRBV12-4 and J usage is TRBJ1-3; unclear D gene. This CDR3 comprises 15 residues. The ends were cut back, 7 bases at V and 0 bases at J, with 13 bases in the middle. For the CDR3, the DNA is TGTGCCAGCACCGATTGGACGGCCTCTGGAAACACCATATATTTT. It encodes CASTDWTASGNTIYF.

This clonotype appeared many times. This chain uses TRBV18 with TRBJ1-4; TRBD1 might be the D (5 bases). CDR1 and CDR2 (germline): KGHSH, LQKENI. V lost 1 base to trimming and J lost 16 bases, with 10 bases between them. The CDR3 contains 11 residues. CDR3 loop: CASSPQGISFF. Written as DNA, the CDR3 is TGTGCCAGCTCACCACAGGGGATATCGTTTTTT. Using reference TRBV18 and TRBJ1-4 for the parts outside the CDR3, the full variable domain is NAGVMQNPRHLVRRRGQEARLRCSPMKGHSHVYWYRQLPEEGLKFMVYLQKENIIDESGMPKERFSAEFPKEGPSILRIQQVVRGDSAAYFCASSPQGISFFGSGTQLSVL.

The chain carries TRBV5-1 and TRBJ2-1, with unresolved D. The V end was cut by 7 bases, the J end by 10 bases, with 18 bases between. CDR1 is SGHRS and CDR2 is YFSETQ in the germline V gene. The CDR3 loop spans 13 amino acids. CDR3 region: CASGQSVEREQFF. The CDR3 region has the DNA TGCGCCAGCGGTCAGTCTGTCGAACGGGAGCAGTTCTTC.